What follows are 27 T cell receptor beta chains derived from one specimen sequenced in a study of CD8+ T cells in alopecia areata. Reverse transcription of extracted RNA yielded cDNA, which provided the sequencing template. This table comes from immunoSEQ multiplex PCR, and its TCRdb copy is limited to in-frame clones, with some not included. The data show tens of thousands of clones, with just over 70% seen just once and roughly 17% held by the top ten. Specified treatment: oral pan-JAK inhibitor, 5-10 mg twice daily. This material consisted of CD8+ T cells sorted from blood, taken at approximately week 42, from a patient treated with tofacitinib. The receptors come from a human donor with alopecia areata.

This chain uses TRBV29-1 with TRBJ2-7; weak D call: TRBD1 (6 bases). The V gene lost 6 bases and the J gene lost 3 bases, with 15 bases spanning the gap. The V gene's germline CDR1 is SQVTM and CDR2 ANQGSEA. This CDR3 contains 13 residues. The CDR3 region has the DNA TGCAGCGTCAGGACAGATACTAACTACGAGCAGTACTTC. This codes for CSVRTDTNYEQYF.

The chain combines TRBV6-5 with TRBJ2-2, with D unclear. From germline, CDR1 is MNHEY and CDR2 SVGAGI. The CDR3 has 14 amino acids. The V gene lost 7 bases and the J gene lost 7 bases, with 16 bases spanning the gap. The CDR3 nucleotides read TGTGCCAGCAACACCCCCTCCTGGGGCGGGGAGCTGTTTTTT. It translates to CASNTPSWGGELFF.

V and J are TRBV6-5 and TRBJ2-5; 7 bases match TRBD1. J gave up 4 bases and V 0 bases, and 8 bases lay outside the gene matches. This CDR3 contains 16 residues. CDR1 is MNHEY, CDR2 SVGAGI, per germline. This CDR3 is CASSYSIWDRGETQYF. The CDR3 nucleotides read TGTGCCAGCAGTTACTCGATATGGGACAGAGGAGAGACCCAGTACTTC.

The chain joins TRBV11-3 to TRBJ2-1; D not resolved. CDR1 is SGHNT and CDR2 is YENEEA in the germline V gene. Trimming left V 6 bases short and J 5 bases short, with 8 bases between. This CDR3 comprises 12 residues. In DNA, the CDR3 is TGTGCCAGCAGGGTAAGGGACAATGAGCAGTTCTTC. The encoded protein is CASRVRDNEQFF. Full variable domain (remainder filled in from reference TRBV11-3 and TRBJ2-1): EAGVVQSPRYKIIEKKQPVAFWCNPISGHNTLYWYLQNLGQGPELLIRYENEEAVDDSQLPKDRFSAERLKGVDSTLKIQPAELGDSAVYLCASRVRDNEQFFGPGTRLTVL.

This chain connects TRBV10-2 to TRBJ2-1, with TRBD2 matching over 7 bases. The CDR3 spans 17 residues. V dropped 3 bases and J dropped 5; count of bases not matched to a gene: 13. Germline V gives CDR1 WSHSY, CDR2 SAAADI. This CDR3 is CASSDEIVGGSHNEQFF. The CDR3 DNA is TGCGCCAGCAGTGATGAGATTGTCGGGGGGAGCCACAATGAGCAGTTCTTC.

The V call is TRBV5-6, the J call TRBJ1-5, with no clear D. Germline CDR1 and CDR2: SGHDT and YYEEEE. Trimming cost V 2 bases and J 7 bases, with 7 bases left between them. The CDR3 contains 12 residues. CDR3 DNA: TGTGCCAGCAGCTTCGCGGAGCAGCCCCAGCATTTT. Amino acid sequence: CASSFAEQPQHF. Using reference TRBV5-6 and TRBJ1-5 for the parts outside the CDR3, the full variable domain is DAGVTQSPTHLIKTRGQQVTLRCSPKSGHDTVSWYQQALGQGPQFIFQYYEEEERQRGNFPDRFSGHQFPNYSSELNVNALLLGDSALYLCASSFAEQPQHFGDGTRLSIL.

The rearrangement uses TRBV28 and TRBJ1-1, with D unclear. The V and J ends lost 5 bases and 6 bases respectively, with 10 bases between them. The CDR3 runs to 12 residues. CDR1 MDHEN and CDR2 SYDVKM come from the germline V gene. CDR3 in DNA: TGTGCCAGCAGTCCGACAAATTCTGAAGCTTTCTTT. Its translation is CASSPTNSEAFF.

The chain carries TRBV29-1 and TRBJ2-7, with a weak D call TRBD1 (6 bases). Germline V CDR1 and CDR2: SQVTM, ANQGSEA. The CDR3 runs 14 residues. The ends were cut back, 4 bases at V and 5 bases at J, with 18 bases in the middle. The CDR3 coding sequence is TGCAGCGTTGGAGTGGGCAGGGGAATAGACGAGCAGTACTTC. Amino acids: CSVGVGRGIDEQYF.

The sample holds a few counts of this clone. V and J are TRBV9 and TRBJ1-6; D may be TRBD1 (6 bases). The CDR3 is 13 amino acids. From germline, CDR1 is SGDLS and CDR2 YYNGEE. Trimming took 3 bases from V and 10 from J, leaving 11 bases between them. DNA of the CDR3: TGTGCCAGCAGCGCGGCGACAGGATCACCCCTCCACTTT. Translating it yields CASSAATGSPLHF.

This clone has just one count. This chain uses TRBV15 with TRBJ2-1; 7 bases align to TRBD1. V lost 5 bases and J lost 8; bases outside the gene matches: 12. Looked up from germline, CDR1 is LNHNV and CDR2 is YYDKDF (reference sequence). The CDR3 spans 15 residues. CDR3 bases: TGTGCCACCAGCGGAGCCGGGGACAGACCCCATGAGCAGTTCTTC. Protein sequence: CATSGAGDRPHEQFF.

This clone was found a few times. This sequence joins TRBV2 and TRBJ2-1; D may be TRBD1 (5 bases). Germline-derived CDR1 and CDR2 are SNHLY and FYNNEI. The CDR3 has 16 residues. Trimming shortened V by 3 bases and J by 0 bases, and 12 bases separated the two germline ends. Here the CDR3 reads CASSDGRGSSYNEQFF. The CDR3 DNA reads TGTGCCAGCAGTGATGGTAGGGGTAGCTCCTACAATGAGCAGTTCTTC.

V usage is TRBV27 and J usage is TRBJ2-3; tentative D call: TRBD2 (5 bases). Trimming removed 3 bases from V and 0 bases from J, with 10 bases in between. Germline loops: CDR1 MNHEY, CDR2 SMNVEV (reference sequence). This CDR3 has 15 residues. CDR3 coding DNA: TGTGCCAGCAGTTTCGGCGGGTTTAGCACAGATACGCAGTATTTT. The encoded protein is CASSFGGFSTDTQYF.

This clone was picked up one time. The V and J genes are TRBV4-3 and TRBJ2-5, with TRBD2 matching over 9 bases. The J call is doubtful: the DNA matches TRBJ2-7 better. Germline assignment: CDR1 LGHNA and CDR2 YSLEER. The CDR3 sequence is 15 residues long. This CDR3 is CASSQEPSGAYEQYF. CDR3 DNA sequence: TGCGCCAGCAGCCAAGAACCTAGCGGGGCCTACGAGCAGTACTTC.

The chain uses TRBV4-1 and TRBJ1-2; D uncertain. Germline CDR1 MGHRA, CDR2 YSYEKL. The length of the CDR3 is 15 residues. V was shortened by 4 bases and J by 0 bases, with 12 bases between the two germline ends. The CDR3 coding sequence is TGCGCCAGCAGCCCCCAAATAGGTACTAACTATGGCTACACCTTC. Translated: CASSPQIGTNYGYTF.

This chain joins TRBV12-5 and TRBJ2-2; D unresolved. The germline V and J ends were trimmed by 5 bases and 11 bases, with 12 bases remaining between them. The CDR3 is 12 amino acids. Germline CDR1 is LGHNT and CDR2 is FRNRAP. Written as DNA, the CDR3 is TGTGCTAGTGGTCACGGACCCCGAGAGCTGTTTTTT. Encoded protein: CASGHGPRELFF.

The chain has TRBV15 and TRBJ2-2, with 10 bases fitting TRBD1. CDR3 length equals 15 residues. V trimming: 11 bases; J trimming: 7 bases; junction bases outside the gene matches: 13. Germline V lookup: CDR1 LNHNV, CDR2 YYDKDF (reference sequence). CDR3 DNA sequence: TGTGCCGCGGGTTCGGGACAGGGGCCGATCGGGGAGCTGTTTTTT. Translated: CAAGSGQGPIGELFF.

The CDR3 loop reads CASTPLGENNEQFF. The CDR3 DNA follows: TGTGCCAGCACGCCACTAGGAGAAAACAATGAGCAGTTCTTC. V gene TRBV27 combines with J gene TRBJ2-1, with D possibly being TRBD2 (5 bases). Germline V gene data show CDR1 as MNHEY and CDR2 as SMNVEV (reference sequence). The ends were cut back, 7 bases at V and 5 bases at J, with 15 bases in the middle. CDR3 length: 14 amino acids.

The CDR3 region has the DNA TGTGCCAGCAGCTTGTTCGTCCAGGGGACTAGCTCTGGGGCCAACGTCCTGACTTTC. Protein: CASSLFVQGTSSGANVLTF. This chain connects TRBV7-3 to TRBJ2-6; 8 bases match TRBD2. CDR1 is SGHTA, CDR2 FQGTGA, per germline. Losses at the gene ends were 3 bases for V and 0 bases for J; bases not matched to a gene: 10. This CDR3 is 19 amino acids long.

The DNA for the CDR3 is TGTGCCAGCAGTGAACGAGGAGAGGGGGTGAATTATGGCTACACCTTC. Encoded protein: CASSERGEGVNYGYTF. The chain joins TRBV2 to TRBJ1-2; possibly TRBD1 for D (6 bases). The CDR3 spans 16 residues. Trimming took off 2 bases at V and 5 bases at J, with 18 bases between the two ends. CDR1 SNHLY and CDR2 FYNNEI come from the germline V gene.

The genes are TRBV2 and TRBJ2-1; 12 bases align to TRBD2. CDR1 SNHLY and CDR2 FYNNEI come from the germline V gene. The CDR3 spans 17 residues. V shed 2 bases and J 8 bases; nucleotides not matched to a gene: 10. CDR3 DNA: TGTGCCAGCAGTGAATACACTAGCGGGGGGCTTATGGATGAGCAGTTCTTC. This encodes CASSEYTSGGLMDEQFF.

The chain carries TRBV6-6 and TRBJ2-7; 8 positions match TRBD2. Germline lookup yields CDR1 MNHNY and CDR2 SVGAGI (reference sequence). Trimming took 5 bases from V and 3 from J; bases not matched to a gene: 3. The CDR3 consists of 13 residues. CDR3 bases: TGTGCCAGCAGTACAACTAGCGGCTACGAGCAGTACTTC. Translating it yields CASSTTSGYEQYF.

The V and J genes are TRBV30 and TRBJ2-7; 13 positions agree with TRBD2. CDR3 length: 16 amino acids. Trimming removed 5 bases from V and 3 bases from J; junction bases left unmatched: 10. From germline, CDR1 is GTSNPN and CDR2 SVGIG (reference sequence). For the CDR3, the DNA is TGTGCCTGGGCCGGACTAGCGGGGGCCCGCTACTACGAGCAGTACTTC. Translating it yields CAWAGLAGARYYEQYF. Supplemented by reference TRBV30 and TRBJ2-7, the full variable domain reads SQTIHQWPATLVQPVGSPLSLECTVEGTSNPNLYWYRQAAGRGLQLLFYSVGIGQISSEVPQNLSASRPQDRQFILSSKKLLLSDSGFYLCAWAGLAGARYYEQYFGPGTRLTVT.

The rearrangement links TRBV4-3 to TRBJ2-3; 7 bases match TRBD2. V lost 0 bases and J lost 1; bases outside the gene matches: 4. The CDR3 has 16 amino acids. From germline, CDR1 is LGHNA and CDR2 YSLEER. The CDR3 sequence: CASSQDMGGGTDTQYF. The CDR3 DNA reads TGCGCCAGCAGCCAAGATATGGGGGGGGGCACAGATACGCAGTATTTT.

This clone was detected only once. The V and J genes are TRBV2 and TRBJ1-6, with 7 bases fitting TRBD1. Germline values: CDR1 SNHLY, CDR2 FYNNEI. The length of the CDR3 is 17 residues. Unmatched junction bases numbered 9, after V lost 7 bases and J lost 0 bases. The CDR3 coding sequence is TGTGCCAGCACTCGACAGGGTCGGAGCTCCTATAATTCACCCCTCCACTTT. It translates to CASTRQGRSSYNSPLHF.

The chain couples TRBV7-9 to TRBJ2-5; possibly TRBD1 or TRBD2 for D (5 bases each). The J call is in doubt because the DNA end fits TRBJ2-7 better. The CDR3 totals 15 residues. Germline lookup yields CDR1 SEHNR and CDR2 FQNEAQ (reference sequence). The CDR3 region is CASSILQTGGYEQYF. CDR3 DNA sequence: TGTGCCAGCAGCATACTCCAAACAGGAGGCTACGAGCAGTACTTC.

The chain is built from TRBV5-1 and TRBJ2-7; perhaps D is TRBD1 or TRBD2 (5 bases each). Deletions cut 3 bases from V and 5 bases from J, with 12 bases between. The CDR3 consists of 13 residues. Germline CDR1 reads SGHRS; CDR2 reads YFSETQ. The CDR3 sequence is CASSSGTGNEQYF. Here the CDR3 DNA reads TGCGCCAGCAGCTCCGGGACCGGGAACGAGCAGTACTTC. The entire variable domain, with the rest obtained from reference TRBV5-1 and TRBJ2-7, is as follows: KAGVTQTPRYLIKTRGQQVTLSCSPISGHRSVSWYQQTPGQGLQFLFEYFSETQRNKGNFPGRFSGRQFSNSRSEMNVSTLELGDSALYLCASSSGTGNEQYFGPGTRLTVT.

The CDR3 nucleotides are TGTGCCAGCAGCGGCGGACAGGTGAACACTGAAGCTTTCTTT. This translates into CASSGGQVNTEAFF. The chain links TRBV9 to TRBJ1-1; 7 bases are a match to TRBD1. Germline V gives CDR1 SGDLS, CDR2 YYNGEE. The length of the CDR3 is 14 residues. The J segment lost 0 bases and the V segment lost 3 bases, leaving 2 bases of the junction unmatched.